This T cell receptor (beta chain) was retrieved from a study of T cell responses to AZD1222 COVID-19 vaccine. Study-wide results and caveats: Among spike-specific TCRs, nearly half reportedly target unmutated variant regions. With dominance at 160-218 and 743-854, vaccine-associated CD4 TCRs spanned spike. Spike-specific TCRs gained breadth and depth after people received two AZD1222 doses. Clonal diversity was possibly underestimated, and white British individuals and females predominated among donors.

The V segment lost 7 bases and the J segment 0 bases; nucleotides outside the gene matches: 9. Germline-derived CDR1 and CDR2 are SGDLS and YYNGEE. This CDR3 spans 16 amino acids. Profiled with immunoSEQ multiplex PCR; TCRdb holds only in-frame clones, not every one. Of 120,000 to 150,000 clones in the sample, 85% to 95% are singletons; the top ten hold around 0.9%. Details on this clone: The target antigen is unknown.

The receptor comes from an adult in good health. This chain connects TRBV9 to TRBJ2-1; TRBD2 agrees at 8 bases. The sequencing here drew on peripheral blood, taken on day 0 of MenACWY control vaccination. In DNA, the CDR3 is TGTGCCAGCTCCGTGGTAGCGGGAAGCTCCTACAATGAGCAGTTCTTC. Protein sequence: CASSVVAGSSYNEQFF.